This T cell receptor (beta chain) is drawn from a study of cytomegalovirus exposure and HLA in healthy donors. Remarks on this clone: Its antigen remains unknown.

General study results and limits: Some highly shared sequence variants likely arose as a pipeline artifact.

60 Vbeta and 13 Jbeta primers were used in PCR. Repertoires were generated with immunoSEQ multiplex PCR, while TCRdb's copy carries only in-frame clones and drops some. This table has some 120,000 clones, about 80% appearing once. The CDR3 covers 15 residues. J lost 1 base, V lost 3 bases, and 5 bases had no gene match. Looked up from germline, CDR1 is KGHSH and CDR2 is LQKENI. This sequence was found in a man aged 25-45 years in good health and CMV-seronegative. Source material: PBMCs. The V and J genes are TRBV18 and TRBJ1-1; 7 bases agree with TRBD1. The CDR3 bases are TGTGCCAGCTCACCTAACAGGGGTGAGAACACTGAAGCTTTCTTT. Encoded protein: CASSPNRGENTEAFF. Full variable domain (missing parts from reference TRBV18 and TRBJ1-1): NAGVMQNPRHLVRRRGQEARLRCSPMKGHSHVYWYRQLPEEGLKFMVYLQKENIIDESGMPKERFSAEFPKEGPSILRIQQVVRGDSAAYFCASSPNRGENTEAFFGQGTRLTVV.